Listed below are T cell receptor beta chains from one sample, sequenced in a study of cytomegalovirus exposure and HLA in healthy donors. TCRdb keeps only in-frame clones here, not all; method: immunoSEQ multiplex PCR. The sample lists some 120,000 clones, about 82% occurring once. The sample was PBMCs. The receptors derive from a man between 50 and 59 years old in good health and CMV-seronegative. CDR3s include the opening cysteine and the closing phenylalanine or tryptophan. The D gene is left open where the match is weak. Some rows mark clone size as missing; the rest say once, few, many or name a class of expanded clone.

clone_size: .; v_call: TRBV18; j_call: TRBJ2-7; d_call: TRBD1; cdr3_aa: CASAGQGRYYEQYF; cdr3_nt: TGTGCCAGCGCAGGACAGGGCCGTTACTACGAGCAGTACTTC
clone_size: .; v_call: TRBV7-2; j_call: TRBJ1-1; d_call: TRBD1; cdr3_aa: CASSLGDRRNTEAFF; cdr3_nt: TGTGCCAGCAGCTTAGGGGACAGGCGTAACACTGAAGCTTTCTTT
clone_size: .; v_call: TRBV9; j_call: TRBJ1-1; d_call: .; cdr3_aa: CASSATVGTEAFF; cdr3_nt: TGTGCCAGCAGCGCGACAGTGGGCACTGAAGCTTTCTTT
clone_size: .; v_call: TRBV6-5; j_call: TRBJ1-4; d_call: TRBD1; cdr3_aa: CASSVGQGEKLFF; cdr3_nt: TGTGCCAGCAGTGTCGGACAGGGTGAAAAACTGTTTTTT
clone_size: few; v_call: TRBV11-2; j_call: TRBJ2-2; d_call: .; cdr3_aa: CASSTHKWFANTGELFF; cdr3_nt: TGTGCCAGCAGCACCCACAAATGGTTCGCGAACACCGGGGAGCTGTTTTTT
clone_size: .; v_call: TRBV11-2; j_call: TRBJ1-5; d_call: .; cdr3_aa: CASSLGLSPGTQPQHF; cdr3_nt: TGTGCCAGCAGCTTAGGCTTGAGTCCGGGAACTCAGCCCCAGCATTTT
clone_size: .; v_call: TRBV5-1; j_call: TRBJ2-3; d_call: TRBD2; cdr3_aa: CASSYRLAGGPGADTQYF; cdr3_nt: TGCGCCAGCAGCTATCGACTAGCGGGGGGGCCGGGGGCAGATACGCAGTATTTT
clone_size: .; v_call: TRBV4-2; j_call: TRBJ2-3; d_call: .; cdr3_aa: CASRRQVGFDVGTDTQYF; cdr3_nt: TGTGCCAGCAGACGGCAGGTGGGTTTCGACGTGGGCACAGATACGCAGTATTTT
clone_size: .; v_call: TRBV5-1; j_call: TRBJ2-7; d_call: TRBD1; cdr3_aa: CASSNDRAYEQYF; cdr3_nt: TGCGCCAGCAGCAACGACAGGGCTTACGAGCAGTACTTC
clone_size: .; v_call: TRBV10-1; j_call: TRBJ1-1; d_call: .; cdr3_aa: CASSEYRTNTEAFF; cdr3_nt: TGCGCCAGCAGTGAGTACAGAACGAACACTGAAGCTTTCTTT
clone_size: .; v_call: TRBV11-2; j_call: TRBJ2-3; d_call: TRBD1; cdr3_aa: CASSLVGTASTDTQYF; cdr3_nt: TGTGCCAGCAGCTTAGTGGGGACAGCTAGCACAGATACGCAGTATTTT
clone_size: .; v_call: TRBV5-6; j_call: TRBJ1-2; d_call: TRBD1; cdr3_aa: CASSQGVVYGYTF; cdr3_nt: TGTGCCAGCAGCCAGGGGGTTGTCTATGGCTACACCTTC
clone_size: .; v_call: TRBV10-3; j_call: TRBJ2-7; d_call: TRBD1; cdr3_aa: CAISRGGTGTGGSYEQYF; cdr3_nt: TGTGCCATCAGTCGGGGGGGAACCGGGACAGGGGGCTCCTACGAGCAGTACTTC
clone_size: .; v_call: TRBV19; j_call: TRBJ1-4; d_call: TRBD1; cdr3_aa: CASSGGQGNIPLNEKLFF; cdr3_nt: TGTGCCAGTAGTGGGGGACAGGGGAACATACCGCTTAATGAAAAACTGTTTTTT
clone_size: .; v_call: TRBV4-3; j_call: TRBJ2-1; d_call: .; cdr3_aa: CASSQELSRQGYNEQFF; cdr3_nt: TGCGCCAGCAGCCAAGAATTATCCAGGCAGGGTTACAATGAGCAGTTCTTC
clone_size: .; v_call: TRBV7-3; j_call: TRBJ2-1; d_call: TRBD2; cdr3_aa: CASSPSGGGNEQFF; cdr3_nt: TGTGCCAGCAGCCCCTCCGGGGGGGGCAATGAGCAGTTCTTC
clone_size: .; v_call: TRBV10-3; j_call: TRBJ2-3; d_call: .; cdr3_aa: CAISTPEGDTQYF; cdr3_nt: TGTGCCATCAGCACGCCGGAGGGGGATACGCAGTATTTT
clone_size: .; v_call: TRBV28; j_call: TRBJ1-1; d_call: .; cdr3_aa: CASSFRRNTEAFF; cdr3_nt: TGTGCCAGCAGTTTTAGGAGGAACACTGAAGCTTTCTTT